This TCR beta chain is drawn from a study of blood T cell repertoires in COVID-19. At the level of the study: Spain, Italy and the United States supplied samples that represented acute and convalescent COVID-19. PBMCs, B-cell-depleted T cells, or T cells were the source of the cDNA or gDNA that made up the material.

In the original workflow: Estimation of nucleated cell counts relied on the amplification of reference gene primers. This table comes from immunoSEQ multiplex PCR, and its TCRdb copy is limited to in-frame clones, with some not included. The DNA was the basis for D and trimming; V, J and clone size are from that table. Of under 150,000 clones in the sample, roughly four fifths were seen once. This clonotype was obtained from a human donor with acute or convalescent COVID-19. The donor label of this sample is uncertain. The sequencing sample was made of peripheral blood.

This CDR3 reads CASSERGDGELFF. CDR3 DNA: TGCGCCAGCAGTGAGCGGGGGGACGGGGAGCTGTTTTTT. This rearrangement joins TRBV10-1 to TRBJ2-2; TRBD2 aligns across 7 bases. The CDR3 runs to 13 residues. Germline V gene lookup returns CDR1 WNHNN and CDR2 SYGVQD (reference sequence). After removal of 2 bases from V and 7 bases from J, the junction contained 1 base not matched to a gene.